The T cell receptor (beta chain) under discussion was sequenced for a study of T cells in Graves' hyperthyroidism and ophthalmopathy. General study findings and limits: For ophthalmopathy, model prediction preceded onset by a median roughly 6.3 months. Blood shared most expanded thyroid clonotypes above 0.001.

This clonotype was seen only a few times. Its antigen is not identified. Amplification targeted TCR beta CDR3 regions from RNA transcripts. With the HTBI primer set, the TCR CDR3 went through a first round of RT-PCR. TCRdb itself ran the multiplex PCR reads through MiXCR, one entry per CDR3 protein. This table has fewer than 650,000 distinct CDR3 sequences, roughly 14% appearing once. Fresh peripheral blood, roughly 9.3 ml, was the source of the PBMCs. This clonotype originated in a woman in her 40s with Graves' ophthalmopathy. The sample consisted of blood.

The CDR3 here is CASSLAEGTQYF. The CDR3 DNA reads TGTGCCAGCAGCTTAGCTGAGGGTACGCAGTATTTT. The chain uses TRBV7-2 and TRBJ2-3; weak D call: TRBD2 (5 bases). Trimming left V 0 bases short and J 8 bases short, with 6 bases between. The CDR3 loop spans 12 amino acids. Germline V gene data show CDR1 as SGHTA and CDR2 as FQGNSA.